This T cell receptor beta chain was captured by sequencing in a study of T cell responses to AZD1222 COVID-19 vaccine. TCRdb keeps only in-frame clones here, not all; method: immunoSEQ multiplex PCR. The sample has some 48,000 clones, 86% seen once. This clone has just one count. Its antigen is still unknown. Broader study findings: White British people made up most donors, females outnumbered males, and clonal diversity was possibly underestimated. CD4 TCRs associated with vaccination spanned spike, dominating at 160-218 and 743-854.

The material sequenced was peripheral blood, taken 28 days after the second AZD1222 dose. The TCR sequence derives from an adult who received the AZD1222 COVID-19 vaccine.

This CDR3 is CASSFPWGQGDSPLHF. The CDR3 DNA is TGTGCCAGCAGTTTCCCCTGGGGACAGGGCGATTCACCCCTCCACTTT. The chain combines TRBV28 with TRBJ1-6; TRBD1 aligns across 9 bases. Per germline, CDR1 MDHEN and CDR2 SYDVKM. V gave up 3 bases and J gave up 8 bases; unmatched junction bases: 8. The CDR3 spans 16 residues.